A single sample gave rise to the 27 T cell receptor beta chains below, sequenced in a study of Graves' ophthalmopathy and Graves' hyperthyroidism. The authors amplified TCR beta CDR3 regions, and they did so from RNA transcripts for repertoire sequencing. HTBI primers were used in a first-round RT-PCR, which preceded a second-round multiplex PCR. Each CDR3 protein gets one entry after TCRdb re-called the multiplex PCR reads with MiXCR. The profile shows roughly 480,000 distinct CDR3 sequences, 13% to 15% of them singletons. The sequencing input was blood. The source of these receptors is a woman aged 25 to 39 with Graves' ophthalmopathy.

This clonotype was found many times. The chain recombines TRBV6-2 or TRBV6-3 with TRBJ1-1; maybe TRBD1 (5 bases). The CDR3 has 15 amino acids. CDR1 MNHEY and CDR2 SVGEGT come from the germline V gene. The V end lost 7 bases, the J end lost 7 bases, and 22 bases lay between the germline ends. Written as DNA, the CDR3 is TGTGCCAGCACCCCCAATCGGGGCAGGCAAAGTGAAGCTTTCTTT. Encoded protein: CASTPNRGRQSEAFF.

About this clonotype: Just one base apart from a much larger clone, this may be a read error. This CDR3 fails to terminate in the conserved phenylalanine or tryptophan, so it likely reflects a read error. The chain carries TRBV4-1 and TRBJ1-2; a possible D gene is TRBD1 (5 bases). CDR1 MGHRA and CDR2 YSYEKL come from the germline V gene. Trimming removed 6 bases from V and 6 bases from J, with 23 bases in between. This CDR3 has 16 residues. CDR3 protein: CASSPNLKGTPNGYTL. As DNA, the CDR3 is TGCGCCAGCAGTCCTAATTTGAAGGGGACTCCTAATGGCTACACCTTG.

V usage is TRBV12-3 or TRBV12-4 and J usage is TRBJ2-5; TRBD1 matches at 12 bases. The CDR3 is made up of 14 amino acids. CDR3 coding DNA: TGTGTCAGTAGGGACAGGGGGCTGGAAGAGACCCAGTACTTC. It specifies CVSRDRGLEETQYF.

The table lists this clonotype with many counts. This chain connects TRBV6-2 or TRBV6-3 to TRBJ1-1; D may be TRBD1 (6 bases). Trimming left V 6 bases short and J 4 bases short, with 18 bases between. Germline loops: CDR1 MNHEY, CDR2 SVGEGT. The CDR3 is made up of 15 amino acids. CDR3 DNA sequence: TGTGCCAGCAGCAAACCTACAGGGAGGAGCACTGAAGCTTTCTTT. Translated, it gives CASSKPTGRSTEAFF.

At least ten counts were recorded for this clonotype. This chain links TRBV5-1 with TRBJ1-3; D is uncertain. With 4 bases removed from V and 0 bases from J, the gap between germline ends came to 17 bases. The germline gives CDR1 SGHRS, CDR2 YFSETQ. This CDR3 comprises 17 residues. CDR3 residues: CASSLLSFGSSGNTIYF. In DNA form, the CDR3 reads TGCGCCAGCAGCCTACTCTCCTTTGGGAGCTCTGGAAACACCATATATTTT. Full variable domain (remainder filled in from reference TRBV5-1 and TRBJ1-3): KAGVTQTPRYLIKTRGQQVTLSCSPISGHRSVSWYQQTPGQGLQFLFEYFSETQRNKGNFPGRFSGRQFSNSRSEMNVSTLELGDSALYLCASSLLSFGSSGNTIYFGEGSWLTVV.

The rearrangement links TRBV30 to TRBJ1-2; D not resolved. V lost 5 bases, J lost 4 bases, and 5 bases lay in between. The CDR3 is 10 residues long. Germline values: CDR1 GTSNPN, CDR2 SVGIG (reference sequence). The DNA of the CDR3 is TGTGCCTGGGGGATCTATGGCTACACCTTC. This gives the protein CAWGIYGYTF.

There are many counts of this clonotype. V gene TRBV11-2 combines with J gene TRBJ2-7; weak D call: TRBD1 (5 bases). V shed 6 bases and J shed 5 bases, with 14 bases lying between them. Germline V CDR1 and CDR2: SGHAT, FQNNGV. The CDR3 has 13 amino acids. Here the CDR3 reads CASRRMGLHEQYF. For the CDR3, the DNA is TGTGCCAGCAGACGAATGGGGCTCCACGAGCAGTACTTC.

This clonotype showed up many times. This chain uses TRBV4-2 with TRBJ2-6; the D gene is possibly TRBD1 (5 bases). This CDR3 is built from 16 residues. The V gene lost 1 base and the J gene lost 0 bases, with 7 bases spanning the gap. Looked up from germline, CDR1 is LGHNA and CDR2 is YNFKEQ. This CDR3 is CASSQADSSGANVLTF. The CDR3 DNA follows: TGTGCCAGCAGCCAAGCTGACAGCTCTGGGGCCAACGTCCTGACTTTC.

The CDR3 reads CASSPGGANQPQHF. CDR3 DNA sequence: TGTGCCAGCTCCCCAGGGGGAGCAAATCAGCCCCAGCATTTT. The chain carries TRBV27 and TRBJ1-5; TRBD1 matches 7 bases. CDR1 and CDR2 from the germline V gene are MNHEY and SMNVEV (reference sequence). The junction had 8 bases not matched to a gene; V was cut back by 8 bases and J by 4 bases. The CDR3 contains 14 residues.

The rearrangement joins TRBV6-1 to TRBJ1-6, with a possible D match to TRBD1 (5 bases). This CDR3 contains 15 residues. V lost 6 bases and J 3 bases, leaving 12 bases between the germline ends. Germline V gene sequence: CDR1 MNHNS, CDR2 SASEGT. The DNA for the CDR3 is TGTGCCAGCAGAATACAGGTTATCTATAATTCACCCCTCCACTTT. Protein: CASRIQVIYNSPLHF.

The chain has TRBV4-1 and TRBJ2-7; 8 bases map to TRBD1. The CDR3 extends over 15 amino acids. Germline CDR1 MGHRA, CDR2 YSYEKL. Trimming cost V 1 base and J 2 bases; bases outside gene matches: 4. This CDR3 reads CASSQVQQGAYEQYF. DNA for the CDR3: TGCGCCAGCAGCCAAGTTCAACAGGGGGCCTACGAGCAGTACTTC.

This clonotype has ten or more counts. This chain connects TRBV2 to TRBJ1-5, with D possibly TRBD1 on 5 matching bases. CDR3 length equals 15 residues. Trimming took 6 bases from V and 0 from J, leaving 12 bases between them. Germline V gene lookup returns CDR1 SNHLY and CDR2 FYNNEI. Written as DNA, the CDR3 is TGTGCCAGCAGCACAGGAATTTATAGCAATCAGCCCCAGCATTTT. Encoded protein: CASSTGIYSNQPQHF.

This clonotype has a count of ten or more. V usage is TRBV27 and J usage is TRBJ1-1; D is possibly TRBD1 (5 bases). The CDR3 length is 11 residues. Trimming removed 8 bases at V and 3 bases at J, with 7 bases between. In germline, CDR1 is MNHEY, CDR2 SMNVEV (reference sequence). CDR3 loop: CASWGDTEAFF. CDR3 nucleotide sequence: TGTGCCAGCTGGGGGGACACTGAAGCTTTCTTT.

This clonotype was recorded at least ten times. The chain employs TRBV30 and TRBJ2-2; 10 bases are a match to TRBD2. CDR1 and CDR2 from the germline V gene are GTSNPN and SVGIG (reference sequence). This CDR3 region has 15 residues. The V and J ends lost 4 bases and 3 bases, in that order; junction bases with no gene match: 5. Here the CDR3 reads CAWTSGSSYTGELFF. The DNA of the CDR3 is TGTGCCTGGACTAGCGGGAGTTCTTACACCGGGGAGCTGTTTTTT.

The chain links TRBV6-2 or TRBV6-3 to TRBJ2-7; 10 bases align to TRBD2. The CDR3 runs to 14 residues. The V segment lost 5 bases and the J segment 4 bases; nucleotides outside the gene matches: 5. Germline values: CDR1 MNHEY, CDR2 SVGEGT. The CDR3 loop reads CASSGTSDLYEQYF. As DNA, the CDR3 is TGTGCCAGCAGTGGGACTAGCGATTTGTACGAGCAGTACTTC.

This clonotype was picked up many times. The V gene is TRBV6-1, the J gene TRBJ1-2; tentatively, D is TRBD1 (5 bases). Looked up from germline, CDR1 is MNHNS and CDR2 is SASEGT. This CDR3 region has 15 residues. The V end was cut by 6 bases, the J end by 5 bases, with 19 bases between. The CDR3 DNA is TGTGCCAGCAGCCGCCCCAGGGAAGCGGGATATGGCTACACCTTC. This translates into CASSRPREAGYGYTF.

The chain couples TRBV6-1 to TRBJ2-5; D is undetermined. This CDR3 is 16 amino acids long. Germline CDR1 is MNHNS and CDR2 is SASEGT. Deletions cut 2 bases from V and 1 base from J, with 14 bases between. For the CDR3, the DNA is TGTGCCAGCAGTGAACCGATTCGTGCGAGCCAAGAGACCCAGTACTTC. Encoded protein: CASSEPIRASQETQYF.

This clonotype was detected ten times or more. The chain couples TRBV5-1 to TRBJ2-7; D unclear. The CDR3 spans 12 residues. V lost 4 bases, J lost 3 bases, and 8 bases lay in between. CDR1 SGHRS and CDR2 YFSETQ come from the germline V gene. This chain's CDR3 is CASSGNDYEQYF. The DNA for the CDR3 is TGCGCCAGCAGCGGTAATGACTACGAGCAGTACTTC.

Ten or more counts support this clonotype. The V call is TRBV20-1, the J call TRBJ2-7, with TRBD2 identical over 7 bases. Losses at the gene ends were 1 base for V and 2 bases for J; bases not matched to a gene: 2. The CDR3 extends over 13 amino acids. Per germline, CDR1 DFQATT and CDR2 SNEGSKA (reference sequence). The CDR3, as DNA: TGCAGTGCTAGAGCGGGACTAACCTACGAGCAGTACTTC. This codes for CSARAGLTYEQYF.

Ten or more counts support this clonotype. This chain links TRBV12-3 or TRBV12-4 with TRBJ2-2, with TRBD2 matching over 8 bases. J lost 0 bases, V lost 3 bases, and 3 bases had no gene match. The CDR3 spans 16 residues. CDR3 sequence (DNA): TGTGCCAGCAGTTTTCTTAGCGGGGCGAACACCGGGGAGCTGTTTTTT. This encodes CASSFLSGANTGELFF.

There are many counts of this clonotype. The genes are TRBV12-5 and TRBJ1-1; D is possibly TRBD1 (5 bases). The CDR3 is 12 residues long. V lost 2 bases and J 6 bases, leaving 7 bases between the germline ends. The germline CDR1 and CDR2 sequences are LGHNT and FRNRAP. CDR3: CASGLWGAEAFF. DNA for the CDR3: TGTGCTAGTGGTTTGTGGGGGGCTGAAGCTTTCTTT.

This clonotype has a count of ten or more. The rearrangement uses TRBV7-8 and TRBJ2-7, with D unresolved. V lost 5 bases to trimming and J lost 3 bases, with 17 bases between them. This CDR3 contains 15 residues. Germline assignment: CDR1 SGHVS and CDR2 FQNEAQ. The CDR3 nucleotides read TGTGCCAGCAGCCCTTACCACCAGGACGGCTACGAGCAGTACTTC. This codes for CASSPYHQDGYEQYF.

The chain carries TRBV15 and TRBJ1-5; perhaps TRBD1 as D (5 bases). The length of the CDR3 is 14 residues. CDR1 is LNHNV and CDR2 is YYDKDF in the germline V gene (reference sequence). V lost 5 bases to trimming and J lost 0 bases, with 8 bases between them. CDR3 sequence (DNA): TGTGCCACCAGCGAGGGGCTTAGCAATCAGCCCCAGCATTTT. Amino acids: CATSEGLSNQPQHF.

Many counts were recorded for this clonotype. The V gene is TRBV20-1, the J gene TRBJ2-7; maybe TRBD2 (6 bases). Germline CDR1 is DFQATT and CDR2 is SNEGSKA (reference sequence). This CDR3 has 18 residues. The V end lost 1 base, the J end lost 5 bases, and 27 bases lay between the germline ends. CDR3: CSARGRVASGPFSDEQYF. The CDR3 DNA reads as TGCAGTGCTAGAGGGAGGGTCGCTAGTGGTCCGTTCTCAGACGAGCAGTACTTC.

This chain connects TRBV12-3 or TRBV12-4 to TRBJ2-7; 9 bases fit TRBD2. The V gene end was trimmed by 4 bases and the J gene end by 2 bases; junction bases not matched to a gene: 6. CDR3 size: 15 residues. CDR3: CASSYWASGTYEQYF. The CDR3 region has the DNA TGTGCCAGCAGTTACTGGGCTAGCGGGACCTACGAGCAGTACTTC.

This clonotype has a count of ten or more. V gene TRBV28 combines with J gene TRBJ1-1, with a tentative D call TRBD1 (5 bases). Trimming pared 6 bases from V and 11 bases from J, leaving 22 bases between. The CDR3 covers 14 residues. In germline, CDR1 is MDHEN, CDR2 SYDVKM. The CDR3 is CASSPGDLLKGAFF. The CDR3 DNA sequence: TGTGCCAGCAGCCCCGGGGACTTGCTTAAGGGCGCTTTCTTT.

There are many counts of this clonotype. CDR3 in DNA: TGTGCCACTCAACCGGGAATGACCTATGGCTACACCTTC. Its translation is CATQPGMTYGYTF. This chain links TRBV6-2 or TRBV6-3 with TRBJ1-2; no definite D call. V was pared by 10 bases and J by 4 bases, with 16 bases between. This CDR3 is built from 13 residues. Per germline, CDR1 MNHEY and CDR2 SVGEGT.